This TCR beta chain was observed in a study of OX40 agonist ivuxolimab in advanced cancers. About the study: Patients took ivuxolimab, an agonistic anti-OX40 (CD134) antibody.

The data were produced by immunoSEQ multiplex PCR, yet TCRdb's version contains in-frame clones alone and is incomplete. The sample yields 80,000 or so clones, about 88% seen once. V was pared by 5 bases and J by 7 bases, with 14 bases between. CDR1 and CDR2 from the germline V gene are MNHNS and SASEGT. The CDR3 runs 14 residues. The specimen was CD4+ or CD8+ T cells sorted from blood, collected in a trial of the OX40 agonist ivuxolimab. The chain uses TRBV6-1 and TRBJ1-4; maybe TRBD1 (5 bases). The origin of this receptor is an adult with an advanced solid tumor such as melanoma, head and neck, liver or kidney cancer. CDR3 amino acids: CASSPGGFGEKLFF. CDR3 sequence (DNA): TGTGCCAGCAGTCCCGGGGGGTTCGGTGAAAAACTGTTTTTT.